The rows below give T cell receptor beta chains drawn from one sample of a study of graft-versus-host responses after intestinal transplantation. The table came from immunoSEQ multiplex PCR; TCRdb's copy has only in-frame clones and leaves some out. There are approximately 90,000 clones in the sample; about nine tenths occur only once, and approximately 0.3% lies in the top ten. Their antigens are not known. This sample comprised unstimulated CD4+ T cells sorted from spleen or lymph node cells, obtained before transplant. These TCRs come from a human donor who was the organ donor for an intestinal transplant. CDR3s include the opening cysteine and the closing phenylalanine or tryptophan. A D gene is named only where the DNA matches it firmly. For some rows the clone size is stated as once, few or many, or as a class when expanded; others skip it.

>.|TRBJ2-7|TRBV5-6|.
TGTGCCAGCAGCTTGTCAGGGGCACCCTCCTACGAGCAGTACTTC
CASSLSGAPSYEQYF
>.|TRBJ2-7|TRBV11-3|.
TGTGCCAGCAGCTTAACCAGGTCGGGGTACGAGCAGTACTTC
CASSLTRSGYEQYF
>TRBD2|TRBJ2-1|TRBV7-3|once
TGTGCCAGCAGCCCGAGACTAGCGGGGGACAATGAGCAGTTCTTC
CASSPRLAGDNEQFF
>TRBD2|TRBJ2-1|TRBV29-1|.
TGCAGCGTTGGCGGGGGTGGGGAGCAGTTCTTC
CSVGGGGEQFF
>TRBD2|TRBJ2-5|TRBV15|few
TGTGCCACCACCGCTCGCACCGGGACTAACGGCTTAGAGACCCAGTACTTC
CATTARTGTNGLETQYF
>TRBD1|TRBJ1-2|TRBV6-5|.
TGTGCCAGCAGTTACGCCTGGGACAGGGTAAACTATGGCTACACCTTC
CASSYAWDRVNYGYTF
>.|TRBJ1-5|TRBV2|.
TGTGCCAGCAGCCTTGGGGGCCGGGCGGCAAATCAGCCCCAGCATTTT
CASSLGGRAANQPQHF
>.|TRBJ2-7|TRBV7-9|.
TGTGCCAGCAGCCCAAAAGGACAGCCAAGCTCCTACGAGCAGTACTTC
CASSPKGQPSSYEQYF
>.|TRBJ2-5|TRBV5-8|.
TGTGCCAGCGGGCTCACTAGGCGGGAGACCCAGTACTTC
CASGLTRRETQYF
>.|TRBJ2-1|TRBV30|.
TGTGCCTGGAGGGACGCGGGCAGCGGCCTCTCCTACAATGAGCAGTTCTTC
CAWRDAGSGLSYNEQFF
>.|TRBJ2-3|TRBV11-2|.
TGTGCCAGCAGCTTCGGTCGGCGGGTGATCACAGATACGCAGTATTTT
CASSFGRRVITDTQYF
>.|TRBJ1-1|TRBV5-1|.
TGCGCCAGCAGCTTGAGGGGATCTGAAGCTTTCTTT
CASSLRGSEAFF
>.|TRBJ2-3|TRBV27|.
TGTGCCAGCAGTATCGGGACTAGCACAGATACGCAGTATTTT
CASSIGTSTDTQYF
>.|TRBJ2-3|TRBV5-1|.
TGCGCCAGCGGCCAGGAGGCGGGGGACAAAGATACGCAGTATTTT
CASGQEAGDKDTQYF
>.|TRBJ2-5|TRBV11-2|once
TGTGCCAGCAGCCCCTCGAGGACAGCTCAAGAGACCCAGTACTTC
CASSPSRTAQETQYF
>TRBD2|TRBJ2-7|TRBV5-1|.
TGCGCCAGCAGCCGACTAGCGGGAAATAACGAGCAGTACTTC
CASSRLAGNNEQYF
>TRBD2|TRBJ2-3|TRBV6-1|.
TGTGCCAGCAGTGATCGCAATGGACTAGCGGGGGATACGCAGTATTTT
CASSDRNGLAGDTQYF
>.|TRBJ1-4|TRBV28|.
TGTGCCAGCAAGGGCCTGGGGGCTATTAATGAAAAACTGTTTTTT
CASKGLGAINEKLFF
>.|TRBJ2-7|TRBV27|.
TGTGCCAGCTACGCTTCACGACACCCCCGAGCCTACGAGCAGTACTTC
CASYASRHPRAYEQYF
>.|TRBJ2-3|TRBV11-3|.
TGTGCCAGCAGCCTGACCAAAAAACGGGGAACAGATACGCAGTATTTT
CASSLTKKRGTDTQYF
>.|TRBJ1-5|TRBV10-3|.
TGTGCCATCAATCCCGCGGCAGGCAATCAGCCCCAGCATTTT
CAINPAAGNQPQHF
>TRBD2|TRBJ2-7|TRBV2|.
TGTGCCAGCAGTGGACTAGCTCTCTACGAGCAGTACTTC
CASSGLALYEQYF
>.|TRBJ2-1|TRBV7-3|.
TGTGCCAGCAGCCCCACTTTGTCCTATAGTGAGCAGTTCTTC
CASSPTLSYSEQFF
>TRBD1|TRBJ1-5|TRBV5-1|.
TGCGCCAGCAGCCCCGGGACAGGGGGCCGGTATAGCAATCAGCCCCAGCATTTT
CASSPGTGGRYSNQPQHF
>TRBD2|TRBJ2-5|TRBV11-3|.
TGTGCCAGCTGGGCTAGCGGGGGACACCAAGAGACCCAGTACTTC
CASWASGGHQETQYF
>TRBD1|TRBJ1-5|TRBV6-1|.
TGTGCCAGCAGGACCCAGGGGGCGAATCAGCCCCAGCATTTT
CASRTQGANQPQHF
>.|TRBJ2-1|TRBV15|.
TGTGCCACCAGCAGAGATCTGGGGGGAATCAATGAGCAGTTCTTC
CATSRDLGGINEQFF
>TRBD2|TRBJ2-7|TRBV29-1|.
TGCAGCGTTGCCACCTGGTCTAGCGGGACGTACGAGCAGTACTTC
CSVATWSSGTYEQYF
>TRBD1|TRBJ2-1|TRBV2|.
TGTGCCAGCAGTCCCCACCAGGGGGCGGGGAGATACAATGAGCAGTTCTTC
CASSPHQGAGRYNEQFF
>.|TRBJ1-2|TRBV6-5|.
TGTGCCAGCAGAACAAACTATGGCTACACCTTC
CASRTNYGYTF
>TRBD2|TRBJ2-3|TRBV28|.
TGTGCCAGCCGTAGCGGGACCGGCACAGATACGCAGTATTTT
CASRSGTGTDTQYF
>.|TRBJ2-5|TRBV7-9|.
TGTGCCAGCAGCCTGTCCCGACGTGGGGCGTCAGAGACCCAGTACTTC
CASSLSRRGASETQYF
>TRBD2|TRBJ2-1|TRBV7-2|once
TGTGCCAGCAGCCCGACTAGCGGAGCCTACAATGAGCAGTTCTTC
CASSPTSGAYNEQFF
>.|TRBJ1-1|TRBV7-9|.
TGTGCCAGCAGCCGCCGGGGGAACACTGAAGCTTTCTTT
CASSRRGNTEAFF
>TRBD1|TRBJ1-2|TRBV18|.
TGTGCCAGCTCATATAACTCGGGACAGGGGGCCCTCTATGGCTACACCTTC
CASSYNSGQGALYGYTF
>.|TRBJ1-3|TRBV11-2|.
TGTGCCAGCAGCGATCTCGGGATCTCTGGAAACACCATATATTTT
CASSDLGISGNTIYF
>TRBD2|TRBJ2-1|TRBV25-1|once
TGTGCCAGCAGTCCCGGCACTAGCGGGGGGGGCAATGAGCAGTTCTTC
CASSPGTSGGGNEQFF
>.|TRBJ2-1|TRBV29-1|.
TGCAGCGGGGGATCGGGGAGGCCCTCCTACAATGAGCAGTTCTTC
CSGGSGRPSYNEQFF
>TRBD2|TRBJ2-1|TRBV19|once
TGTGCCAGTAGTGAAGGGAGGGCGTACATCAATGAGCAGTTCTTC
CASSEGRAYINEQFF
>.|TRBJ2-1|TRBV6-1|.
TGTGCCAGCAGTGGCAGGGGTCAGGAGGCGTTCTTC
CASSGRGQEAFF
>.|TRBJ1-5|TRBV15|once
TGTGCCACCAGCAGAGTACCGAGCCGCAATCAGCCCCAGCATTTT
CATSRVPSRNQPQHF
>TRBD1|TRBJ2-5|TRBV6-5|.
TGTGCCAGCATCAAACAAACAGGGGGAGAGACCCAGTACTTC
CASIKQTGGETQYF
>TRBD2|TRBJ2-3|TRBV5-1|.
TGCGCCAGCAGCGGCCCGGGGGGGCCCACAGATACGCAGTATTTT
CASSGPGGPTDTQYF
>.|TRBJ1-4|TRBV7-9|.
TGTGCCAGCAGCTTATCTTTCGTGACAGGTGAAAAACTGTTTTTT
CASSLSFVTGEKLFF
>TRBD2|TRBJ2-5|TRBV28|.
TGTGCCAGCAGCACCGGACTAGCGGGAGGGAGAGGGACCCAGTACTTC
CASSTGLAGGRGTQYF
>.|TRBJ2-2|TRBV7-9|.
TGTGCCAGCAGCCGAAGGGGCACGGTCACCGGGGAGCTGTTTTTT
CASSRRGTVTGELFF
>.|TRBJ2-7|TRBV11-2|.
TGTGCCAGCAGCCTGGTCCCCCGGGGTAGGTTTAACGAGCAGTACTTC
CASSLVPRGRFNEQYF
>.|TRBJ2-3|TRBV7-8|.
TGTGCCAGCAGCTTAGAGAACGGGAGACCAGATACGCAGTATTTT
CASSLENGRPDTQYF
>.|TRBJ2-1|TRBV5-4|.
TGTGCCAGCAGCCGACTAGACAATGAGCAGTTCTTC
CASSRLDNEQFF
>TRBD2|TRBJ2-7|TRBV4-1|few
TGCGCCAGCAGCCAAGCCGGGACTAGCGGCTACGAGCAGTACTTC
CASSQAGTSGYEQYF
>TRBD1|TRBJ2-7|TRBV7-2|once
TGTGCCAGCAGCTGGGACAGAAGCTCCTACGAGCAGTACTTC
CASSWDRSSYEQYF
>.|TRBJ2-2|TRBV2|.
TGTGCCAGCAGTGAACAGGGTAATCTTCGGACCGGGGAGCTGTTTTTT
CASSEQGNLRTGELFF
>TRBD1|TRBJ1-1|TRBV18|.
TGTGCCAGCTCGGGACAGGGAATTGACACTGAAGCTTTCTTT
CASSGQGIDTEAFF
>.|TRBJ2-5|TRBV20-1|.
TGCAGTGCTGGCAGGCAGACCCAGTACTTC
CSAGRQTQYF
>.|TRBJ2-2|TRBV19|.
TGTGCCAGTAGTAGCTTCACCCGCGGGGCCCCCGGGGAGCTGTTTTTT
CASSSFTRGAPGELFF
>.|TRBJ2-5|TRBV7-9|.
TGTGCCAGCAGCCGGGTGGGAGAGACCCAGTACTTC
CASSRVGETQYF
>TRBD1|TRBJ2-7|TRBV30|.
TGTGCCTGGAGTCCACAGGGGTACGGGCAGTACTTC
CAWSPQGYGQYF